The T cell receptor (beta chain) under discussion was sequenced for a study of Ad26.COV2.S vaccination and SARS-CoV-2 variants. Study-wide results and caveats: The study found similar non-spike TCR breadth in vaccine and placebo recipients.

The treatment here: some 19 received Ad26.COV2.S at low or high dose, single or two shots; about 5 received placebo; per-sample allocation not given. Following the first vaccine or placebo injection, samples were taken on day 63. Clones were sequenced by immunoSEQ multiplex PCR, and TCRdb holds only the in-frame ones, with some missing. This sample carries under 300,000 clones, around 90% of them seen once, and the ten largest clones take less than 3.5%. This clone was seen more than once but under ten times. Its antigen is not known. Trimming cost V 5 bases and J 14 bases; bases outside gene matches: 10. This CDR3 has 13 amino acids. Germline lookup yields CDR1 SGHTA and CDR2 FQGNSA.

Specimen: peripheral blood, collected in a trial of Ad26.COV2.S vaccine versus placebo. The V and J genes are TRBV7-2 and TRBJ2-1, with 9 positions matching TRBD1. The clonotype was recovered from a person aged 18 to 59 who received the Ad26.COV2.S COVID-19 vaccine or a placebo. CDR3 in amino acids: CASSPRARQGEFF. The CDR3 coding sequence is TGTGCCAGCAGCCCGCGGGCCCGACAGGGGGAGTTCTTC.